The clone carrying this T cell receptor (beta chain) has a count of ten or more. CDR1 DFQATT and CDR2 SNEGSKA come from the germline V gene (reference sequence). The junction had 10 bases not matched to a gene; V was cut back by 1 base and J by 2 bases. This CDR3 has 16 amino acids. The data were obtained in a study of T-cell reconstitution after alpha-beta-depleted transplantation in children. Researchers prepared the TCRbeta library using unique molecular identifiers, the study reports. From the PCR reads, TCRdb called clonotypes with MiXCR, one entry per CDR3 protein. Here the sample spans about 690,000 distinct CDR3 sequences, roughly 15% being singletons.

The TCR was taken from a human donor who donated a stem cell graft to a child with acute myeloid leukemia. The sample consisted of PBMCs from the stem cell graft donor, taken from the stem cell graft. The V gene is TRBV20-1, the J gene TRBJ2-7, with 8 bases aligning to TRBD1. CDR3: CSARAGQGVGTYEQYF. CDR3 coding DNA: TGCAGTGCTAGAGCCGGACAGGGTGTGGGGACCTACGAGCAGTACTTC.